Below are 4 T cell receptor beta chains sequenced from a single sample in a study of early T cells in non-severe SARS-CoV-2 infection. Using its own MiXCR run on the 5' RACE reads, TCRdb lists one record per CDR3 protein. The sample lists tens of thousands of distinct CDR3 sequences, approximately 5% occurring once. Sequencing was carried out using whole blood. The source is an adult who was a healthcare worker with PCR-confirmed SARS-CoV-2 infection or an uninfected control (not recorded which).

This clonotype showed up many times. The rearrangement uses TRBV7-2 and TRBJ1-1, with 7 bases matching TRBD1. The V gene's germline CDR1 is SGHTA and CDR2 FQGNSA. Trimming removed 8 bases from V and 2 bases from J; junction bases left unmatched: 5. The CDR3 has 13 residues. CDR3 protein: CASETGPNTEAFF. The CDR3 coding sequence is TGTGCCAGCGAGACAGGGCCCAACACTGAAGCTTTCTTT.

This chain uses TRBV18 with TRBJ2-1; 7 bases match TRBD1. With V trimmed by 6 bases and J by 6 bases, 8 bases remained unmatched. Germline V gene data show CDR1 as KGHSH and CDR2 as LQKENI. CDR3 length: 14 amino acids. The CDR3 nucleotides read TGTGCCAGCTCCGGAGACAGGGTGGGCAATGAGCAGTTCTTC. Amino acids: CASSGDRVGNEQFF.

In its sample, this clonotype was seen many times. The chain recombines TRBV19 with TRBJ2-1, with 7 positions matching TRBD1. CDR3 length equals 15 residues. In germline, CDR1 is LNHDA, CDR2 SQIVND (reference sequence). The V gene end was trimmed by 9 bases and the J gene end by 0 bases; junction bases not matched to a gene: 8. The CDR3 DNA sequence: TGTGCCAGCAAAAACAGGGGCATCTCCTACAATGAGCAGTTCTTC. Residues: CASKNRGISYNEQFF.

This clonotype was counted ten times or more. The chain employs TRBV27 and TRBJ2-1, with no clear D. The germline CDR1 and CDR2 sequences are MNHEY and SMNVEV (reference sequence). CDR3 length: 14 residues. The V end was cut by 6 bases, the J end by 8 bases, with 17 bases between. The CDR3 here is CASSPPSPEYEQFF. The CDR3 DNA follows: TGTGCCAGCAGCCCCCCCAGCCCCGAGTATGAGCAGTTCTTC.